This TCR beta chain was sequenced during a study of blood T cell repertoires in COVID-19. Clones were sequenced by immunoSEQ multiplex PCR, and TCRdb holds only the in-frame ones, with some missing. The sample holds 120,000 to 150,000 clones, over 80% seen once. Trimming stripped 7 bases from V and 0 bases from J, with 12 bases between. Germline V gene sequence: CDR1 MNHEY, CDR2 SMNVEV (reference sequence). The CDR3 spans 15 residues. The specimen was PBMCs or T cells enriched from blood (not recorded which). The chain combines TRBV27 with TRBJ2-2, with a possible D match to TRBD2 (7 bases). The sequence derives from a woman between 45 and 65 years old who had been exposed to COVID-19. In nucleotides, the CDR3 is TGTGCCAGCACGGGGGGCGGATCGAACACCGGGGAGCTGTTTTTT. Translated, it gives CASTGGGSNTGELFF.